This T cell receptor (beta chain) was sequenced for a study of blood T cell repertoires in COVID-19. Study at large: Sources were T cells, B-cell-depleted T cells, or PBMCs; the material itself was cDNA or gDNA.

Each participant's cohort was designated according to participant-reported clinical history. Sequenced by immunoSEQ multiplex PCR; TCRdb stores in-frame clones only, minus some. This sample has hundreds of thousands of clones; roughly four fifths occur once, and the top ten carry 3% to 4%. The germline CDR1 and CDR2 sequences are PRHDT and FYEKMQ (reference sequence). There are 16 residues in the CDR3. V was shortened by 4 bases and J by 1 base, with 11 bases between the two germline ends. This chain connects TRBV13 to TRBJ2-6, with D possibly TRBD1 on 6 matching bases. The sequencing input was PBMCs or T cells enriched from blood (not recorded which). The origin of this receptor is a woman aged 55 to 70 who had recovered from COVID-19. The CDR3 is CASSSTGRSGANVLTF. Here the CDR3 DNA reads TGTGCCAGCAGCTCTACAGGGCGGTCTGGGGCCAACGTCCTGACTTTC.